The rows below give T cell receptor beta chains drawn from one sample of a study of type 1 regulatory T cells. Antigens for these TCRs are unknown. TCRdb reprocessed the reads with MiXCR, giving one entry per CDR3 protein. This sample carries roughly 68,000 distinct CDR3 sequences, 55% to 80% of them seen once, and the ten largest clones take around 7.6%. Sample: cultured T cells, either the whole culture or a sorted T cell fraction (not recorded which). The origin of the receptors is a human donor in good health. Both conserved end residues are trimmed from each CDR3. Each record gives: D gene, V gene, J gene, CDR3 protein. D genes are given only for firm matches.

D gene: NA; V gene: TRBV7-8; J gene: TRBJ1-6; CDR3 protein: ASSLKGTPGYNSPLH
D gene: NA; V gene: TRBV30; J gene: TRBJ1-4; CDR3 protein: AWSSRDLFI
D gene: TRBD1; V gene: TRBV5-1; J gene: TRBJ2-5; CDR3 protein: ASSLEAGGETQY
D gene: TRBD1; V gene: TRBV20-1; J gene: TRBJ1-5; CDR3 protein: SAIYPGTGVIYSNQPQH
D gene: NA; V gene: TRBV7-2; J gene: TRBJ2-3; CDR3 protein: ASSLEAGPDTQY
D gene: TRBD1; V gene: TRBV7-9; J gene: TRBJ2-4; CDR3 protein: ASSSQGGKNIQY
D gene: TRBD1; V gene: TRBV5-1; J gene: TRBJ1-1; CDR3 protein: ASSKGTGGLSDEAF
D gene: NA; V gene: TRBV18; J gene: TRBJ1-1; CDR3 protein: ASSPRGLPGDTEAF
D gene: NA; V gene: TRBV12-3/TRBV12-4; J gene: TRBJ1-1; CDR3 protein: ASSRDQGDFTEAF
D gene: NA; V gene: TRBV6-5; J gene: TRBJ1-5; CDR3 protein: ASSYSNSDPRSHNQPQH
D gene: NA; V gene: TRBV11-2; J gene: TRBJ1-4; CDR3 protein: ASSLGLGNNEKLF
D gene: TRBD2; V gene: TRBV25-1; J gene: TRBJ2-1; CDR3 protein: ASSGRGSGGGNEQF
D gene: NA; V gene: TRBV10-3; J gene: TRBJ2-1; CDR3 protein: AIRDRAYNEQF
D gene: NA; V gene: TRBV7-2; J gene: TRBJ1-5; CDR3 protein: ASSPLAQSSGAQH
D gene: NA; V gene: TRBV19; J gene: TRBJ2-4; CDR3 protein: ASTTLGNIQY
D gene: NA; V gene: TRBV5-1; J gene: TRBJ2-3; CDR3 protein: ASSPAIGRPASTDTQY
D gene: NA; V gene: TRBV25-1; J gene: TRBJ2-1; CDR3 protein: ASGRDGYYNEQF
D gene: NA; V gene: TRBV29-1; J gene: TRBJ2-1; CDR3 protein: SVLLQDARGEQF
D gene: NA; V gene: TRBV19; J gene: TRBJ2-7; CDR3 protein: ASSTTGAGAYEQY
D gene: NA; V gene: TRBV18; J gene: TRBJ2-2; CDR3 protein: ASSPAEGPSTGELF
D gene: NA; V gene: TRBV6-1; J gene: TRBJ2-1; CDR3 protein: ASRREQLQTGNEQF
D gene: NA; V gene: TRBV4-1; J gene: TRBJ1-1; CDR3 protein: ASSQEVGPAF
D gene: NA; V gene: TRBV12-3/TRBV12-4; J gene: TRBJ2-2; CDR3 protein: ASSGDTGELF
D gene: NA; V gene: TRBV20-1; J gene: TRBJ1-2; CDR3 protein: SARVPGLKNYGYT
D gene: TRBD2; V gene: TRBV7-8; J gene: TRBJ2-5; CDR3 protein: ASSLLAGGPGETQY
D gene: NA; V gene: TRBV20-1; J gene: TRBJ2-5; CDR3 protein: SAGGGWGRETQY
D gene: NA; V gene: TRBV5-1; J gene: TRBJ1-4; CDR3 protein: ASSLSPGRNEKLF